This record looks at one TCR beta chain sequence and its context. Some clones are missing from TCRdb's copy, which holds only in-frame ones; the method was immunoSEQ multiplex PCR. The sample contains about 210,000 clones, roughly four fifths of which appear only once. The source of the sample is a study of blood T cell repertoires in COVID-19. Study at large: Sites in the United States, Italy and Spain provided acute and convalescent COVID-19 samples.

Symptom resolution, clearance, or two negative PCRs marked donors in Cohort 3 as recovered. The CDR3 totals 15 residues. The trim removed 4 bases at V and 4 bases at J, leaving 2 bases unmatched. CDR1 and CDR2 (germline): SGHRS, YFSETQ. Material: PBMCs or T cells enriched from blood (not recorded which). The sequence derives from a man aged 35 to 55 who had recovered from COVID-19. The chain is built from TRBV5-1 and TRBJ2-5, with 15 nucleotides matching TRBD2. CDR3 in DNA: TGCGCCAGCAGCGGGGGACTAGCGGGAGGAGAGACCCAGTACTTC. The encoded protein is CASSGGLAGGETQYF. Together with reference TRBV5-1 and TRBJ2-5, the CDR3 gives the full variable domain: KAGVTQTPRYLIKTRGQQVTLSCSPISGHRSVSWYQQTPGQGLQFLFEYFSETQRNKGNFPGRFSGRQFSNSRSEMNVSTLELGDSALYLCASSGGLAGGETQYFGPGTRLLVL.